Listed below are T cell receptor delta chains from one sample, sequenced in a study of DNA immune sequencing with unique molecular identifiers. TCRdb re-processed the multiplex PCR reads via CATT. The sample lists under 3,000 delta-chain clones; 13% to 15% were seen once. The sample consisted of gamma-delta T cells from PBMCs. These receptors all stem from a human donor in good health. Each CDR3 is given without its conserved first and last residue.

J,V,CDR3
TRDJ3,TRDV2,ACDTAGSRSWDTRQMF
TRDJ3,TRDV2,ACDTVVGDTRSWDTRQMF
TRDJ1,TRDV2,ACDTLGARYTDKLI
TRDJ1,TRDV2,ACDSLINTDKLI
TRDJ1,TRDV2,ACDTLGSYADIDKLI
TRDJ1,TRDV2,ACDPLPRGIPYTDKLI
TRDJ3,TRDV2,ACDTLLGDLSSWDTRQMF
TRDJ1,TRDV1,ALGRGTNDKLI
TRDJ3,TRDV2,ACDSVLGDSPSSWDTRQMF
TRDJ1,TRDV2,ACDTVGRPGAGTDKLI
TRDJ1,TRDV2,ACDPVGAGDKYTDKLI
TRDJ1,TRDV2,ACDSLTALADKLI
TRDJ1,TRDV2,ACDTVTGGYISEADKLI
TRDJ3,TRDV2,ACDTVMGDTPSSWDTRQMF
TRDJ3,TRDV2,ACSPVGVTSSWDTRQMF
TRDJ1,TRDV2,ACDALTGGPTRITDKLI
TRDJ1,TRDV3,AFNRLGDTHTDKLI
TRDJ1,TRDV2,ACDTVQAGGYARYTDKLI
TRDJ1,TRDV1,ALGIHLPRLWGIRETDKLI
TRDJ1,TRDV2,ACDTVGTNTDKLI
TRDJ3,TRDV2,ACDALGDLKTQPSWDTRQMF
TRDJ3,TRDV2,ACDTVIGGGSWDTRQMF
TRDJ2,TRDV2,ACDPVGGPTERTAQLF
TRDJ1,TRDV2,ACDTVMGDTLLI
TRDJ1,TRDV3,ASGLLSVTGGQYTDKLI